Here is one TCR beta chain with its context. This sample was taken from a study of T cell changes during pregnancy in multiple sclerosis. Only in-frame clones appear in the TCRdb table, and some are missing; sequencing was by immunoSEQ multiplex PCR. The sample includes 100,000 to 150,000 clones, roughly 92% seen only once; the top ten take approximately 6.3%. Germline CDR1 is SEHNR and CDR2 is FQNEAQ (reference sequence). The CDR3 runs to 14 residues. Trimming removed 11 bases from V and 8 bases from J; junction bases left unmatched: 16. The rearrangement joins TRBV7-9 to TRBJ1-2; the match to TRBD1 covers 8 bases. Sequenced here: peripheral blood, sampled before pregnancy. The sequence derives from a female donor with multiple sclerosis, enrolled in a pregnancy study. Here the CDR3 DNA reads TGTGCCTTCTCCGGTGACAGGGGTGGTACGGGCTACACCTTC. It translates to CAFSGDRGGTGYTF.